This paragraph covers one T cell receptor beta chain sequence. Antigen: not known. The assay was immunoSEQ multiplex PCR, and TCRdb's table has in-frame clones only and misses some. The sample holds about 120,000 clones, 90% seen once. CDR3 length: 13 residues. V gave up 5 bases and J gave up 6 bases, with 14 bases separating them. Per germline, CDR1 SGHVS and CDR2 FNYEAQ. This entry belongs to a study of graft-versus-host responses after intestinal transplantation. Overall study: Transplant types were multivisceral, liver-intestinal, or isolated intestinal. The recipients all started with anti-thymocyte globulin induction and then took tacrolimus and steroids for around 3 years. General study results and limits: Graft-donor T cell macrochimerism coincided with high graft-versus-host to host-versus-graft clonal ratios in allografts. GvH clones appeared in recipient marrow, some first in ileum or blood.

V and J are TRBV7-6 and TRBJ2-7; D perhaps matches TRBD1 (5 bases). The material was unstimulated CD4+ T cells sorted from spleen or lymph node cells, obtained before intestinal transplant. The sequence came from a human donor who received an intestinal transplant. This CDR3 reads CASSQHQGVEQYF. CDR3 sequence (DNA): TGTGCCAGCAGCCAACATCAGGGTGTCGAGCAGTACTTC. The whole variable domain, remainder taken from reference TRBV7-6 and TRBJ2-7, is GAGVSQSPRYKVTKRGQDVALRCDPISGHVSLYWYRQALGQGPEFLTYFNYEAQQDKSGLPNDRFSAERPEGSISTLTIQRTEQRDSAMYRCASSQHQGVEQYFGPGTRLTVT.